These 17 T cell receptor beta chains were sequenced from one sample in a study of T cell changes during pregnancy in multiple sclerosis (dated by TCRdb to between 2017 and 2020). The library was obtained by the immunoSEQ multiplex PCR assay. This is the immuneACCESS table as TCRdb keeps it, with only in-frame sequences that have V and J called. A part of the clones is gone; compared with another copy, unresolved V genes explain less than half, and the rest is unexplained. The sample yields about 88,000 clones; under 95% were counted once. Of the sample, more than 1.5% falls within the top ten clones. The starting material was peripheral blood, obtained in the first trimester of pregnancy. These receptors originate from a female donor with multiple sclerosis, enrolled in a pregnancy study.

The chain is built from TRBV7-3 and TRBJ2-3; the match to TRBD2 covers 10 bases. V gave up 5 bases and J gave up 6 bases; unmatched junction bases: 11. CDR1 SGHTA and CDR2 FQGTGA come from the germline V gene. This CDR3 is 16 amino acids long. CDR3 nucleotides: TGTGCCAGCAGCCACCCCGTTAGCGGGAGGACCGATACGCAGTATTTT. Its protein is CASSHPVSGRTDTQYF. The variable domain in full, with the rest retrieved from reference TRBV7-3 and TRBJ2-3, is GAGVSQTPSNKVTEKGKYVELRCDPISGHTALYWYRQSLGQGPEFLIYFQGTGAADDSGLPNDRFFAVRPEGSVSTLKIQRTERGDSAVYLCASSHPVSGRTDTQYFGPGTRLTVL.

V is TRBV7-9 and J is TRBJ2-5; possibly TRBD2 for D (5 bases). The ends were cut back, 5 bases at V and 4 bases at J, with 17 bases in the middle. Germline lookup yields CDR1 SEHNR and CDR2 FQNEAQ (reference sequence). This CDR3 has 15 amino acids. In DNA, the CDR3 is TGTGCCAGCAGCCTCGGGGTCTCAGAGGTAGAGACCCAGTACTTC. Its protein product is CASSLGVSEVETQYF.

This clone has just one count. The chain carries TRBV7-9 and TRBJ2-7; 7 bases fit TRBD1. The trim removed 4 bases at V and 5 bases at J, leaving 5 bases unmatched. The CDR3 is made up of 13 amino acids. Germline values: CDR1 SEHNR, CDR2 FQNEAQ (reference sequence). The CDR3 sequence is CASSWKTGDEQYF. CDR3 DNA sequence: TGTGCCAGCAGCTGGAAAACAGGGGACGAGCAGTACTTC.

The chain combines TRBV29-1 with TRBJ1-1, with 7 bases lining up with TRBD1. The CDR3 is 13 residues long. Germline CDR1 and CDR2: SQVTM and ANQGSEA. V lost 5 bases and J lost 2; bases outside the gene matches: 5. CDR3 sequence: CSVLRDSNTEAFF. The CDR3, as DNA: TGCAGCGTTCTCCGGGACAGCAACACTGAAGCTTTCTTT.

The V gene is TRBV6-1, the J gene TRBJ2-2, with no clear D. This CDR3 is built from 13 residues. Trimming removed 6 bases from V and 4 bases from J, with 9 bases in between. CDR1 and CDR2 (germline): MNHNS, SASEGT. The CDR3 region has the DNA TGTGCCAGCAGGTTGTCGGGCACCGGGGAGCTGTTTTTT. The encoded protein is CASRLSGTGELFF.

V gene TRBV9 combines with J gene TRBJ2-7, with a possible D match to TRBD1 (5 bases). The CDR3 spans 14 residues. Trimming shortened V by 2 bases and J by 0 bases, and 9 bases separated the two germline ends. Germline lookup yields CDR1 SGDLS and CDR2 YYNGEE. CDR3 residues: CASSVGHSSYEQYF. The CDR3 DNA reads as TGTGCCAGCAGCGTCGGACACAGCTCCTACGAGCAGTACTTC.

The chain recombines TRBV18 with TRBJ1-5; TRBD1 matches 7 bases. Unmatched junction bases numbered 8, after V lost 6 bases and J lost 0 bases. CDR1 KGHSH and CDR2 LQKENI come from the germline V gene. The CDR3 totals 16 residues. CDR3 coding DNA: TGTGCCAGCTCCCCGGGACAGATATATAGCAATCAGCCCCAGCATTTT. This gives the protein CASSPGQIYSNQPQHF.

This chain links TRBV5-1 with TRBJ2-7; 9 bases map to TRBD1. Per germline, CDR1 SGHRS and CDR2 YFSETQ. The CDR3 sequence is 13 residues long. V gave up 4 bases and J gave up 3 bases; unmatched junction bases: 2. The CDR3 loop is CASSMGQGYEQYF. For the CDR3, the DNA is TGCGCCAGCAGCATGGGACAGGGCTACGAGCAGTACTTC.

The rearrangement joins TRBV6-5 to TRBJ2-7, with a possible D match to TRBD2 (7 bases). Trimming left V 4 bases short and J 3 bases short, with 13 bases between. CDR3 length: 14 amino acids. The germline CDR1 and CDR2 sequences are MNHEY and SVGAGI. The CDR3 spells CASSWQGGGYEQYF. For the CDR3, the DNA is TGTGCCAGCAGTTGGCAGGGAGGGGGCTACGAGCAGTACTTC.

The chain uses TRBV2 and TRBJ2-3; 8 bases fit TRBD2. Unmatched junction bases numbered 6, after V lost 9 bases and J lost 1 base. Germline CDR1 SNHLY, CDR2 FYNNEI. This CDR3 spans 14 amino acids. The CDR3 loop reads CASGGGLGTDTQYF. The CDR3 DNA is TGTGCCAGTGGGGGGGGACTAGGCACAGATACGCAGTATTTT. Supplemented by reference TRBV2 and TRBJ2-3, the full variable domain reads EPEVTQTPSHQVTQMGQEVILRCVPISNHLYFYWYRQILGQKVEFLVSFYNNEISEKSEIFDDQFSVERPDGSNFTLKIRSTKLEDSAMYFCASGGGLGTDTQYFGPGTRLTVL.

V usage is TRBV4-1 and J usage is TRBJ1-2; D is uncertain. Trimming left V 3 bases short and J 3 bases short, with 14 bases between. This CDR3 is built from 15 residues. Germline assignment: CDR1 MGHRA and CDR2 YSYEKL. The CDR3 DNA sequence: TGCGCCAGCAGCCAGAACCTCGTGGGAGACTATGGCTACACCTTC. Residues: CASSQNLVGDYGYTF.

This clone has a single count. J is TRBJ2-1 and V is TRBV5-1; 10 bases align to TRBD2. The length of the CDR3 is 18 residues. Trimming removed 4 bases from V and 2 bases from J; junction bases left unmatched: 12. From germline, CDR1 is SGHRS and CDR2 YFSETQ. In nucleotides, the CDR3 is TGCGCCAGCAGCCCAGAGACTCTAGCGGGAGCGACCTACAATGAGCAGTTCTTC. This gives the protein CASSPETLAGATYNEQFF.

The V call is TRBV27, the J call TRBJ2-5, with 14 positions matching TRBD2. V trimming: 2 bases; J trimming: 5 bases; junction bases outside the gene matches: 4. CDR3 size: 16 residues. CDR1 is MNHEY, CDR2 SMNVEV, per germline (reference sequence). The CDR3 protein is CASSLGLAGGVETQYF. CDR3 coding DNA: TGTGCCAGCAGTTTAGGACTAGCGGGAGGTGTGGAGACCCAGTACTTC.

This rearrangement joins TRBV5-8 to TRBJ2-7, with TRBD2 matching 7 bases. Germline V gives CDR1 SGHTS, CDR2 YDEGEE. V gave up 0 bases and J gave up 2 bases; unmatched junction bases: 8. CDR3 length: 16 residues. The CDR3 here is CASSLVLGRGTYEQYF. CDR3 in DNA: TGTGCCAGCAGCTTGGTTTTGGGGCGGGGGACCTACGAGCAGTACTTC.

The V call is TRBV30, the J call TRBJ2-3; 7 bases agree with TRBD2. V gave up 1 base and J gave up 8 bases; unmatched junction bases: 3. This CDR3 is 12 amino acids long. CDR1 is GTSNPN, CDR2 SVGIG, per germline (reference sequence). CDR3 region: CAWSGTRVTQYF. The CDR3 DNA is TGTGCCTGGAGTGGGACTAGAGTTACGCAGTATTTT.

The V gene is TRBV6-1, the J gene TRBJ2-3; the match to TRBD1 covers 9 bases. The CDR3 sequence is 14 residues long. Unmatched junction bases numbered 7, after V lost 8 bases and J lost 4 bases. Germline V gene sequence: CDR1 MNHNS, CDR2 SASEGT. CDR3 nucleotides: TGTGCCAGCGCCGGGACAGGGATCTCAGATACGCAGTATTTT. Its translation: CASAGTGISDTQYF.

V is TRBV7-8 and J is TRBJ2-7, with D possibly TRBD1 on 6 matching bases. The V end was cut by 5 bases, the J end by 0 bases, with 17 bases between. The CDR3 length is 16 residues. Germline V gene sequence: CDR1 SGHVS, CDR2 FQNEAQ. The CDR3: CASSPEGDQSSYEQYF. In DNA, the CDR3 is TGTGCCAGCAGCCCAGAGGGGGATCAAAGCTCCTACGAGCAGTACTTC. Full variable domain (missing parts from reference TRBV7-8 and TRBJ2-7): GAGVSQSPRYKVAKRGQDVALRCDPISGHVSLFWYQQALGQGPEFLTYFQNEAQLDKSGLPSDRFFAERPEGSVSTLKIQRTQQEDSAVYLCASSPEGDQSSYEQYFGPGTRLTVT.